Below, one T cell receptor beta chain is given with its context. Its antigen is not identified. Healthy donors had no documented immune events, such as infections, while sampled. CDR1 and CDR2 from the germline V gene are MDHEN and SYDVKM. The ends were cut back, 5 bases at V and 0 bases at J, with 11 bases in the middle. The CDR3 totals 15 residues. The sample comes from a study of identifying expanded T cells in peripheral blood. Produced via immunoSEQ multiplex PCR; TCRdb's table is partial and in-frame only. The sample contains about 90,000 clones, 88% of which appear only once. Overall study findings and caveats: Roughly 1.2 clones differed between technical replicates, versus approximately 16 and 20 over time. Clone count variance between roughly two-week samples rose with total template count.

The chain employs TRBV28 and TRBJ1-5; tentative D call: TRBD1 (6 bases). The source material was blood. The receptor was derived from a person aged 18-70 years in good health. The CDR3 DNA follows: TGTGCCAGCAGTACCAGGGGTTATAGCAATCAGCCCCAGCATTTT. This translates into CASSTRGYSNQPQHF.